This T cell receptor (beta chain) was recorded in a study of CD8+CD57+ T cells in acquired aplastic anemia. Turning to the study itself: When averaged, DNA from sorted CD4+ and CD8+ cells came to approximately 3.2 ug. An average of about 9.8 million reads for CD4+ cells was obtained from healthy donors.

The length of the CDR3 is 14 residues. Trimming shortened V by 2 bases and J by 4 bases, and 9 bases separated the two germline ends. Per the germline V gene, CDR1 is LNHDA and CDR2 is SQIVND (reference sequence). In the case of this clonotype: Antigen unknown.

Genomic DNA constituted the template upon which TCR beta VDJ and CDR3 profiling was performed. MiXCR was run by TCRdb on the reads, yielding one entry per CDR3 protein. The data show hundreds of thousands of distinct CDR3 sequences, with about 70% seen just once and approximately 3.9% held by the top ten. Study conclusions and caveats: A significant difference in CD8+ Simpson's diversity between patients and controls was not found.

The TCR sequence derives from a human donor in good health, serving as a control. The sequencing sample was made of sorted CD4+, CD8+, or CD8+CD57+ T cells (not recorded which) from PBMCs. The chain joins TRBV19 to TRBJ2-1; TRBD2 might be the D (5 bases). CDR3 DNA: TGTGCCAGTAGTATACGGGAACCGTACAATGAGCAGTTCTTC. It encodes CASSIREPYNEQFF.